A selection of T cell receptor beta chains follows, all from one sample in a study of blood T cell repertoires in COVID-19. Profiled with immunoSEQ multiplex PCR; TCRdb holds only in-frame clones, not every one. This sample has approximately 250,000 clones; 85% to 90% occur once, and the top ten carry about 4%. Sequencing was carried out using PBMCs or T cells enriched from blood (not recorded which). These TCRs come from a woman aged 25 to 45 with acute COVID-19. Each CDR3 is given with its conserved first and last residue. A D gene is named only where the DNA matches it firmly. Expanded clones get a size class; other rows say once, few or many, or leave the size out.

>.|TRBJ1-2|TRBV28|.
TGTGCCACCCGAGCAGGGCTGGCCTATGGCTACACCTTC
CATRAGLAYGYTF
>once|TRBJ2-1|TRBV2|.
TGTGCCAGCAGTATTCAGGGATATGAGCAGTTCTTC
CASSIQGYEQFF
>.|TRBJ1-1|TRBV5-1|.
TGCGCCAGCAGCTTGGGGACAGAGAACACTGAAGCTTTCTTT
CASSLGTENTEAFF
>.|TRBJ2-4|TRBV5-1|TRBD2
TGCGCCAGCAGCCCAGTAGCGGGAGAAGGAAACATTCAGTACTTC
CASSPVAGEGNIQYF
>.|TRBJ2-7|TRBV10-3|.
TGTGCCATCTGGAGGGCGGGGAACTACGAGCAGTACTTC
CAIWRAGNYEQYF
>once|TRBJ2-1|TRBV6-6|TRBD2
TGTGCCAGCACCGGGCGGGAGGAGGGGATCAATGAGCAGTTCTTC
CASTGREEGINEQFF
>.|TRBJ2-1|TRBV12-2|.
TGTGCAAGTCGCCCGTTCAGGACTAGCGCCCACAATGAGCAGTTCTTC
CASRPFRTSAHNEQFF
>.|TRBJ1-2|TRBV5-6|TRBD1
TGTGCCAGCACCCCATGGACAGGGTCGGTCTATGGCTACACCTTC
CASTPWTGSVYGYTF
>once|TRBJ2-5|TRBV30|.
TGTGCCTGGAGTGTAAAGGGGAAAGGAGAGACCCAGTACTTC
CAWSVKGKGETQYF
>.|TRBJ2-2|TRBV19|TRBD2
TGTGCCAGTAACCTAGCGGGAGTCGGCGGGGAGCTGTTTTTT
CASNLAGVGGELFF
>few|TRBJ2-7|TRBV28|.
TGTGCCAGCAGTTTCTCCTCCTACGAGCAGTACTTC
CASSFSSYEQYF
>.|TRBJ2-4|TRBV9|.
TGTGCCAGCAGCCCCCCGGGAGTAAGTGGAAACATTCAGTACTTC
CASSPPGVSGNIQYF
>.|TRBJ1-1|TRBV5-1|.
TGCGCCAGCAGCTTGGGAACAGAATCTGAAGCTTTCTTT
CASSLGTESEAFF
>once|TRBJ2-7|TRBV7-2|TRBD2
TGTGCCACTACCGGTGGTAGCGGGAAGAATGGCGAGCAGTACTTC
CATTGGSGKNGEQYF
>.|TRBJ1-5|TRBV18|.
TGTGCCAGCTCACCGGGTGAAGGGAGTCCCCAGCATTTT
CASSPGEGSPQHF
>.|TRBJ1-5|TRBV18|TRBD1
TGTGCCAGCTCACCTGGACAGGGGATAAATCAGCCCCAGCATTTT
CASSPGQGINQPQHF
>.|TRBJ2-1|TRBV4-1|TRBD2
TGCGCCAGCAGCCAAGTTAGCGGGAGGGCCTTTGAGCAGTTCTTC
CASSQVSGRAFEQFF
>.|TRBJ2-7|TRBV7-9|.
TGTGCCAGCAGCTTAGCGTCCGGCGAGCAGTACTTC
CASSLASGEQYF
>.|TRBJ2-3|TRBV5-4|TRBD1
TGTGCCAGCAGCATGGGACAGGGGACAGATACGCAGTATTTT
CASSMGQGTDTQYF
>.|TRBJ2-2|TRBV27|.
TGTGCCAGCAGTTTGCGGGGGCGCGGGGAGCTGTTTTTT
CASSLRGRGELFF
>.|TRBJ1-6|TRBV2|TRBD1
TGTGCCAGCAGGGGGGACAGGTCTTCACCCCTCCACTTT
CASRGDRSSPLHF
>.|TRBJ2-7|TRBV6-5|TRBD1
TGTGCCAGCACTAAGGGACAGGGCACCTACGAGCAGTACTTC
CASTKGQGTYEQYF
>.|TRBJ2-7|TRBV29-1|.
TGCAGCGTTCAAAGATCGGGGGCCTACGAGCAGTACTTC
CSVQRSGAYEQYF
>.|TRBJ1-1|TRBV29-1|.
TGCAGCGTTGCCGCGGGGGCTGAAGCTTTCTTT
CSVAAGAEAFF
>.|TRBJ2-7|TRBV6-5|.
TGTGCCAGCAGTCCCCCTCCCGAGCAGTACTTC
CASSPPPEQYF
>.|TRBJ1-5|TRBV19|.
TGTGCCAGTAGTATAGTCGACAGTCCAAATCAGCCCCAGCATTTT
CASSIVDSPNQPQHF
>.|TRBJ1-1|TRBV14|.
TGTGCCAGCAGCCAAGCCGCGGGTTGGGGAACTGAAGCTTTCTTT
CASSQAAGWGTEAFF
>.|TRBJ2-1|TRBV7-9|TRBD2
TGTGCCAGCAGCTTAGGGACTAGCGATTGGAATGAGCAGTTCTTC
CASSLGTSDWNEQFF
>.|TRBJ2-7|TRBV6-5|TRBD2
TGTGCCAGCAGTTCGGCGGGGGACCCGAGCTCCTACGAGCAGTACTTC
CASSSAGDPSSYEQYF